This is a list of T cell receptor beta chains from one sample in a study of CD8 T cells in Susac syndrome. Each CDR3 protein gets one entry after TCRdb re-called the immunoSEQ multiplex PCR reads with MiXCR. Altogether 150,000 to 180,000 distinct CDR3 sequences are present, approximately 95% being singletons, with the ten largest covering 0.16%. The sequenced sample consisted of CD4+ T cells from PBMCs. Receptor source: a human donor with Susac syndrome. CDR3s include the opening cysteine and the closing phenylalanine or tryptophan. The order of the fields is V gene, D gene, J gene, clone size, CDR3 protein, CDR3 DNA. A D gene is named only where the DNA matches it firmly. Clone size is given for some rows only: seen once, a few or many times, or a class if the clone is expanded.

V gene: TRBV2; D gene: NA; J gene: TRBJ2-5; clone size: NA; CDR3 protein: CASSDREKGTQYF; CDR3 DNA: TGTGCCAGCAGTGATAGGGAGAAGGGGACCCAGTACTTC
V gene: TRBV9; D gene: TRBD2; J gene: TRBJ2-1; clone size: NA; CDR3 protein: CASSPPGRYNEQFF; CDR3 DNA: TGTGCCAGCAGCCCCCCCGGGAGGTACAATGAGCAGTTCTTC
V gene: TRBV6-5; D gene: NA; J gene: TRBJ2-2; clone size: once; CDR3 protein: CASRGVLDTGELFF; CDR3 DNA: TGTGCCAGCCGCGGAGTCCTAGACACCGGGGAGCTGTTTTTT
V gene: TRBV12-3/TRBV12-4; D gene: NA; J gene: TRBJ2-5; clone size: NA; CDR3 protein: CASSDLKTQYF; CDR3 DNA: TGTGCCAGCAGTGACTTGAAGACCCAGTACTTC
V gene: TRBV12-3/TRBV12-4; D gene: TRBD1; J gene: TRBJ2-7; clone size: NA; CDR3 protein: CASSRIDRAEQYF; CDR3 DNA: TGTGCCAGCAGCCGTATTGACAGGGCCGAGCAGTACTTC
V gene: TRBV11-1; D gene: NA; J gene: TRBJ2-3; clone size: NA; CDR3 protein: CASSGGLFTDTQYF; CDR3 DNA: TGTGCCAGCAGCGGCGGACTATTCACAGATACGCAGTATTTT
V gene: TRBV20-1; D gene: NA; J gene: TRBJ2-3; clone size: NA; CDR3 protein: CSAGGLGEDTQYF; CDR3 DNA: TGCAGTGCTGGGGGGCTGGGGGAAGATACGCAGTATTTT
V gene: TRBV20-1; D gene: NA; J gene: TRBJ1-6; clone size: NA; CDR3 protein: CSAAGNNSPLHF; CDR3 DNA: TGCAGTGCCGCGGGGAATAATTCACCCCTCCACTTT
V gene: TRBV5-4; D gene: TRBD1; J gene: TRBJ2-6; clone size: NA; CDR3 protein: CASSPGQGNVLTF; CDR3 DNA: TGTGCCAGCAGCCCGGGACAGGGAAATGTCCTGACTTTC
V gene: TRBV12-3/TRBV12-4; D gene: TRBD1; J gene: TRBJ2-5; clone size: NA; CDR3 protein: CASSPRKPGGYETQYF; CDR3 DNA: TGTGCCAGCAGCCCTCGGAAACCAGGGGGCTACGAGACCCAGTACTTC
V gene: TRBV7-9; D gene: NA; J gene: TRBJ1-6; clone size: NA; CDR3 protein: CASSLRADNSPLHF; CDR3 DNA: TGTGCCAGCAGCTTACGCGCCGATAATTCACCCCTCCACTTT
V gene: TRBV7-6; D gene: TRBD1; J gene: TRBJ2-5; clone size: NA; CDR3 protein: CASRTTGPQETQYF; CDR3 DNA: TGTGCCAGCAGGACGACAGGGCCTCAAGAGACCCAGTACTTC
V gene: TRBV20-1; D gene: TRBD1; J gene: TRBJ2-7; clone size: NA; CDR3 protein: CSADRENEQYF; CDR3 DNA: TGCAGTGCCGACAGGGAGAACGAGCAGTACTTC
V gene: TRBV2; D gene: NA; J gene: TRBJ1-5; clone size: NA; CDR3 protein: CASNPGGASQPQHF; CDR3 DNA: TGTGCCAGCAACCCCGGGGGAGCCTCGCAGCCCCAGCATTTT
V gene: TRBV5-4; D gene: TRBD2; J gene: TRBJ2-3; clone size: few; CDR3 protein: CASSPSGAGDTQYF; CDR3 DNA: TGTGCCAGCAGCCCCAGCGGGGCGGGAGATACGCAGTATTTT
V gene: TRBV20-1; D gene: TRBD2; J gene: TRBJ2-5; clone size: NA; CDR3 protein: CSARAGRGETQYF; CDR3 DNA: TGCAGTGCTAGAGCCGGGAGGGGGGAGACCCAGTACTTC
V gene: TRBV25-1; D gene: TRBD2; J gene: TRBJ2-3; clone size: NA; CDR3 protein: CASSALSSGGSTDTQYF; CDR3 DNA: TGTGCCAGCAGTGCCCTTTCTAGCGGGGGGAGCACAGATACGCAGTATTTT
V gene: TRBV7-2; D gene: NA; J gene: TRBJ1-1; clone size: few; CDR3 protein: CASSLRRNTEAFF; CDR3 DNA: TGTGCCAGCAGCTTACGCCGGAACACTGAAGCTTTCTTT
V gene: TRBV6-1; D gene: TRBD2; J gene: TRBJ2-3; clone size: NA; CDR3 protein: CASKKGFDGGGDTQYF; CDR3 DNA: TGTGCCAGCAAAAAAGGATTCGACGGGGGGGGAGATACGCAGTATTTT
V gene: TRBV7-2; D gene: NA; J gene: TRBJ1-2; clone size: NA; CDR3 protein: CASSLARGGSIYGYTF; CDR3 DNA: TGTGCCAGCAGCTTAGCACGTGGGGGCTCTATTTATGGCTACACCTTC
V gene: TRBV15; D gene: TRBD1; J gene: TRBJ1-2; clone size: NA; CDR3 protein: CATSGGQGTLPPNYGYTF; CDR3 DNA: TGTGCCACCAGCGGCGGACAGGGTACCTTACCGCCTAACTATGGCTACACCTTC
V gene: TRBV6-1; D gene: NA; J gene: TRBJ2-3; clone size: NA; CDR3 protein: CASSPLPGGATTDTQYF; CDR3 DNA: TGTGCCAGCAGCCCTCTCCCTGGGGGGGCTACCACAGATACGCAGTATTTT
V gene: TRBV20-1; D gene: NA; J gene: TRBJ2-1; clone size: NA; CDR3 protein: CSADDIDEQFF; CDR3 DNA: TGCAGTGCTGACGACATCGATGAGCAGTTCTTC
V gene: TRBV15; D gene: NA; J gene: TRBJ1-5; clone size: NA; CDR3 protein: CATQEDSNQPQHF; CDR3 DNA: TGTGCCACGCAGGAGGATAGCAATCAGCCCCAGCATTTT
V gene: TRBV6-5; D gene: TRBD2; J gene: TRBJ2-1; clone size: NA; CDR3 protein: CASSYRTSASSYNEQFF; CDR3 DNA: TGTGCCAGCAGTTACCGTACTAGCGCCAGCTCCTACAATGAGCAGTTCTTC
V gene: TRBV5-4; D gene: TRBD2; J gene: TRBJ2-1; clone size: once; CDR3 protein: CASSFGGASYNEQFF; CDR3 DNA: TGTGCCAGCAGCTTCGGGGGGGCCTCATACAATGAGCAGTTCTTC
V gene: TRBV3-1; D gene: NA; J gene: TRBJ2-1; clone size: NA; CDR3 protein: CASSPRSYNEQFF; CDR3 DNA: TGTGCCAGCAGCCCTCGTAGCTACAATGAGCAGTTCTTC
V gene: TRBV27; D gene: TRBD1; J gene: TRBJ1-6; clone size: NA; CDR3 protein: CASSPPQTGNSRSPLHF; CDR3 DNA: TGTGCCAGCAGTCCACCCCAGACAGGGAACAGCCGTTCACCCCTCCACTTT
V gene: TRBV12-3/TRBV12-4; D gene: NA; J gene: TRBJ2-2; clone size: NA; CDR3 protein: CASSFGVNTGELFF; CDR3 DNA: TGTGCCAGCAGTTTCGGGGTGAACACCGGGGAGCTGTTTTTT
V gene: TRBV3-1; D gene: NA; J gene: TRBJ2-7; clone size: NA; CDR3 protein: CASSLGRKHGEQYF; CDR3 DNA: TGTGCCAGCAGCCTAGGACGGAAACACGGCGAGCAGTACTTC
V gene: TRBV29-1; D gene: TRBD1; J gene: TRBJ2-3; clone size: NA; CDR3 protein: CSAPPRDRDTDTQYF; CDR3 DNA: TGCAGCGCTCCTCCCCGGGACAGAGACACAGATACGCAGTATTTT
V gene: TRBV6-6; D gene: TRBD2; J gene: TRBJ2-1; clone size: NA; CDR3 protein: CASSRVRGGDEQFF; CDR3 DNA: TGTGCCAGTTCACGGGTGCGGGGGGGCGATGAGCAGTTCTTC
V gene: TRBV5-8; D gene: TRBD2; J gene: TRBJ2-1; clone size: NA; CDR3 protein: CASSLWRGVSYNEQFF; CDR3 DNA: TGTGCCAGCAGCTTGTGGCGGGGGGTTTCCTACAATGAGCAGTTCTTC
V gene: TRBV6-5; D gene: TRBD1; J gene: TRBJ2-7; clone size: NA; CDR3 protein: CASSYAADRPYEQYF; CDR3 DNA: TGTGCCAGCAGTTACGCCGCGGACAGGCCCTACGAGCAGTACTTC
V gene: TRBV9; D gene: TRBD2; J gene: TRBJ2-1; clone size: NA; CDR3 protein: CASSAPGLVQFF; CDR3 DNA: TGTGCCAGCAGCGCCCCGGGACTAGTGCAGTTCTTC
V gene: TRBV7-6; D gene: NA; J gene: TRBJ2-1; clone size: NA; CDR3 protein: CASSLVGARGSNNEQFF; CDR3 DNA: TGTGCCAGCAGCTTAGTGGGGGCGCGGGGGAGTAACAATGAGCAGTTCTTC
V gene: TRBV5-4; D gene: TRBD1; J gene: TRBJ2-5; clone size: NA; CDR3 protein: CASSSTGGVLETQYF; CDR3 DNA: TGTGCCAGCAGCTCTACAGGGGGCGTATTGGAGACCCAGTACTTC
V gene: TRBV6-5; D gene: NA; J gene: TRBJ1-1; clone size: NA; CDR3 protein: CASSYRTSSMNTEAFF; CDR3 DNA: TGTGCCAGCAGTTACAGGACGTCTTCAATGAACACTGAAGCTTTCTTT
V gene: TRBV19; D gene: TRBD1; J gene: TRBJ1-5; clone size: NA; CDR3 protein: CASGQGPNQPQHF; CDR3 DNA: TGTGCCAGTGGACAGGGCCCCAATCAGCCCCAGCATTTT
V gene: TRBV6-5; D gene: NA; J gene: TRBJ2-6; clone size: NA; CDR3 protein: CASAASSGANVLTF; CDR3 DNA: TGTGCCAGCGCTGCTTCCTCTGGGGCCAACGTCCTGACTTTC
V gene: TRBV6-5; D gene: TRBD1; J gene: TRBJ1-6; clone size: NA; CDR3 protein: CASSNDRDRNSPLHF; CDR3 DNA: TGTGCCAGCAGCAATGACCGGGACAGAAATTCACCCCTCCACTTT
V gene: TRBV29-1; D gene: NA; J gene: TRBJ2-7; clone size: NA; CDR3 protein: CRGYKEGEQYF; CDR3 DNA: TGCAGGGGTTACAAAGAGGGGGAGCAGTACTTC
V gene: TRBV12-3/TRBV12-4; D gene: TRBD2; J gene: TRBJ2-5; clone size: few; CDR3 protein: CASSRGVETQYF; CDR3 DNA: TGTGCCAGCAGTCGGGGGGTTGAGACCCAGTACTTC
V gene: TRBV4-1; D gene: TRBD1; J gene: TRBJ2-3; clone size: once; CDR3 protein: CASSQEDRGTDTQYF; CDR3 DNA: TGCGCCAGCAGCCAAGAGGACAGGGGTACAGATACGCAGTATTTT
V gene: TRBV30; D gene: TRBD1; J gene: TRBJ2-7; clone size: once; CDR3 protein: CACSGTGDSYEQYF; CDR3 DNA: TGTGCCTGCTCCGGGACAGGGGACTCCTACGAGCAGTACTTC
V gene: TRBV4-1; D gene: NA; J gene: TRBJ2-6; clone size: NA; CDR3 protein: CASSQGGAGRSGANVLTF; CDR3 DNA: TGCGCCAGCAGCCAAGGTGGGGCAGGGAGGTCTGGGGCCAACGTCCTGACTTTC
V gene: TRBV27; D gene: NA; J gene: TRBJ1-1; clone size: NA; CDR3 protein: CASSLAGGARTEAFF; CDR3 DNA: TGTGCCAGCAGTTTGGCGGGGGGCGCGAGAACTGAAGCTTTCTTT
V gene: TRBV4-3; D gene: NA; J gene: TRBJ1-2; clone size: once; CDR3 protein: CASSPTRVSGYTF; CDR3 DNA: TGCGCCAGCAGCCCCACCAGGGTGAGTGGCTACACCTTC
V gene: TRBV18; D gene: TRBD1; J gene: TRBJ2-7; clone size: NA; CDR3 protein: CASSPIGVGTGDHEQYF; CDR3 DNA: TGTGCCAGCTCACCGATCGGCGTGGGGACAGGGGACCACGAGCAGTACTTC
V gene: TRBV12-3/TRBV12-4; D gene: NA; J gene: TRBJ1-6; clone size: NA; CDR3 protein: CASRSGEDSPLHF; CDR3 DNA: TGTGCCAGCAGATCAGGGGAGGATTCACCCCTCCACTTT
V gene: TRBV12-3/TRBV12-4; D gene: NA; J gene: TRBJ1-6; clone size: NA; CDR3 protein: CASSFPLGSPLHF; CDR3 DNA: TGTGCCAGCAGTTTCCCGTTGGGTTCACCCCTCCACTTT
V gene: TRBV20-1; D gene: TRBD2; J gene: TRBJ2-1; clone size: NA; CDR3 protein: CSARGGLSHLEQFF; CDR3 DNA: TGCAGTGCTAGAGGGGGACTATCCCATCTTGAGCAGTTCTTC
V gene: TRBV7-2; D gene: TRBD2; J gene: TRBJ2-1; clone size: NA; CDR3 protein: CASSSSLSTSGGYYNEQFF; CDR3 DNA: TGTGCCAGCAGCTCCTCCCTTTCAACTAGCGGGGGGTACTACAATGAGCAGTTCTTC
V gene: TRBV7-7; D gene: TRBD1; J gene: TRBJ2-5; clone size: NA; CDR3 protein: CASSFGGQGSETQYF; CDR3 DNA: TGTGCCAGCAGCTTTGGGGGACAGGGATCGGAGACCCAGTACTTC
V gene: TRBV29-1; D gene: NA; J gene: TRBJ2-7; clone size: few; CDR3 protein: CSVRDTSYEQYF; CDR3 DNA: TGCAGCGTTCGGGACACCTCCTACGAGCAGTACTTC
V gene: TRBV18; D gene: NA; J gene: TRBJ1-2; clone size: NA; CDR3 protein: CASSPDRLIVKYGYTF; CDR3 DNA: TGTGCCAGCTCACCAGACAGGCTGATAGTTAAGTATGGCTACACCTTC